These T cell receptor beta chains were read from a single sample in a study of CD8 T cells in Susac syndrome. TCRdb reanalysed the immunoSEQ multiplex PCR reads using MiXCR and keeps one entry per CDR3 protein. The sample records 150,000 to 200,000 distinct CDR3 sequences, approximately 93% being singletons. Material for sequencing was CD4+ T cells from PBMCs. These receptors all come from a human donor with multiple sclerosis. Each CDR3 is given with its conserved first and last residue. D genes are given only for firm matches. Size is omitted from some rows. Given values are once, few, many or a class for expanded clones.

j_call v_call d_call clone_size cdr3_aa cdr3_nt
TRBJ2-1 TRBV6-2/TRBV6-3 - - CASRGGGGNYNEQFF TGTGCCAGCCGCGGGGGCGGCGGGAACTACAATGAGCAGTTCTTC
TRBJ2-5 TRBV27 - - CASRGHSRGETQYF TGTGCCAGCAGGGGACATTCCCGGGGAGAGACCCAGTACTTC
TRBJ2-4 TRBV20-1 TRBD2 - CSARDRLAGGWDIQYF TGCAGTGCTAGAGATCGGCTAGCGGGAGGTTGGGACATTCAGTACTTC
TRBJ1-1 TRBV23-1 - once CASSHPRVRGGGTEASF TGCGCCAGCAGTCATCCCAGGGTAAGGGGGGGCGGAACTGAAGCTTCCTTT
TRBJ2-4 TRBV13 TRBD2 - CASSLVRHSAGTSGRKLDIQYF TGTGCCAGCAGCTTAGTTAGGCATTCGGCTGGGACTAGCGGGAGGAAGTTGGACATTCAGTACTTC
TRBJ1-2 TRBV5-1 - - CASRFLDQTGYTF TGCGCCAGCAGGTTTTTGGACCAAACCGGCTACACCTTC
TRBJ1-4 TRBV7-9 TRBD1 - CASSPDRVGEKLFF TGTGCCAGCAGCCCGGACAGGGTGGGGGAAAAACTGTTTTTT
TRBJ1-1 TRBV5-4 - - CASFRAGANTEAFF TGTGCCAGCTTCCGAGCAGGGGCGAACACTGAAGCTTTCTTT
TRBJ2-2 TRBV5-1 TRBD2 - CASSFLAGSNTGELFF TGCGCCAGCAGCTTCCTAGCGGGTTCGAACACCGGGGAGCTGTTTTTT
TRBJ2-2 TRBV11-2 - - CASSLGQPATGELFF TGTGCCAGCAGCTTAGGACAGCCTGCCACCGGGGAGCTGTTTTTT
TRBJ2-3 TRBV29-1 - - CSVENGGLDTQYF TGCAGCGTTGAAAATGGTGGGTTGGATACGCAGTATTTT
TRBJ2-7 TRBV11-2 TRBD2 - CASSLAGGATSF TGTGCCAGCAGCCTCGCCGGGGGGGCTACGAGCTTC
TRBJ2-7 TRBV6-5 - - CASRAAYEQYF TGTGCCAGTAGAGCGGCGTACGAGCAGTACTTC
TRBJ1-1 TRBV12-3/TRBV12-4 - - CASSFGVSNTEAFF TGTGCCAGCAGTTTTGGGGTATCGAACACTGAAGCTTTCTTT
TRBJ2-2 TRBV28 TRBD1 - CASITLRDRGGGELFF TGTGCCAGCATTACTCTCCGGGACAGGGGCGGCGGGGAGCTGTTTTTT
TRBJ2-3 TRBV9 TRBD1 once CASSSRQGGYGDTQYF TGTGCCAGCAGCTCTCGACAGGGGGGTTATGGAGATACGCAGTATTTT
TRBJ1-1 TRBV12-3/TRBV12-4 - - CASRVGTEAFF TGTGCCAGCAGAGTGGGCACTGAAGCTTTCTTT
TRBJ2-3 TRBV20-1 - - CSARRTATSTDTQYF TGCAGTGCTAGAAGAACAGCAACTAGCACAGATACGCAGTATTTT
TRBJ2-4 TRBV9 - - CASSAGQVRNIQYF TGTGCCAGCAGCGCGGGACAAGTCCGAAACATTCAGTACTTC
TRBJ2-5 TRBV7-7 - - CASSSQIAQETQYF TGTGCCAGCAGCTCTCAAATAGCCCAAGAGACCCAGTACTTC
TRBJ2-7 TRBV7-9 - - CASSLGLGEEQYF TGTGCCAGCAGCTTAGGGCTGGGTGAGGAGCAGTACTTC
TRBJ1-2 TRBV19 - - CASSADRFRNYGYTF TGTGCCAGTAGTGCCGACCGATTTAGAAACTATGGCTACACCTTC
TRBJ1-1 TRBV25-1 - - CASNASPVNTEAFF TGTGCCAGCAATGCATCACCAGTGAACACTGAAGCTTTCTTT
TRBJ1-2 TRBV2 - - CASSLSGDGGYTF TGTGCCAGCAGCCTATCAGGGGACGGAGGCTACACCTTC
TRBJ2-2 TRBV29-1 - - CSVAAGLSNTGELFF TGCAGCGTCGCGGCAGGTCTTTCGAACACCGGGGAGCTGTTTTTT
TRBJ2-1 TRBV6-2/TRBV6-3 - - CASITAELSIQPGNEQFF TGTGCCAGCATTACGGCCGAATTGTCTATCCAGCCGGGAAATGAGCAGTTCTTC